A single sample gave rise to the 8 T cell receptor beta chains below, sequenced in a study of persistence of HIV-infected CD4 T cells. Their specific antigens are unknown. This was the immunoSEQ version 4 assay in survey mode. The repertoire was sequenced with immunoSEQ multiplex PCR; TCRdb's copy has only in-frame clones and lacks some. The data hold around 45,000 clones, with roughly 92% observed a single time. Anti-CD3/anti-CD28 beads served as a nonspecific positive control stimulus. Responding CD4+ T cells were sorted by upregulation of both CD40 ligand and CD69. The sequences come from CD4+ T cells sorted from PBMCs after approximately 20-hour stimulation, collected from a patient who received antiretroviral therapy. The origin of the receptors is an adult man with HIV who was CMV-seropositive.

This rearrangement joins TRBV9 to TRBJ1-4; 7 bases match TRBD1. The CDR3 runs to 14 residues. J gave up 8 bases and V 3 bases, and 7 bases lay outside the gene matches. The V gene's germline CDR1 is SGDLS and CDR2 YYNGEE. CDR3 bases: TGTGCCAGCAGCGCGACAGGGATGGGGGAAAAACTGTTTTTT. This codes for CASSATGMGEKLFF.

This clone is a singleton in its sample. This chain uses TRBV18 with TRBJ2-2, with 7 bases fitting TRBD2. The germline CDR1 and CDR2 sequences are KGHSH and LQKENI. The CDR3 has 16 residues. The J segment lost 1 base and the V segment lost 1 base, leaving 3 bases of the junction unmatched. The CDR3 loop is CASSPRASGNTGELFF. The CDR3 coding sequence is TGTGCCAGCTCACCACGGGCTAGCGGGAACACCGGGGAGCTGTTTTTT.

The chain combines TRBV5-1 with TRBJ1-4; 10 bases fit TRBD1. V dropped 4 bases and J dropped 5; count of bases not matched to a gene: 5. There are 15 residues in the CDR3. Per the germline V gene, CDR1 is SGHRS and CDR2 is YFSETQ. Here the CDR3 reads CASSPPGQGNEKLFF. In DNA, the CDR3 is TGCGCCAGCAGCCCGCCGGGACAGGGGAATGAAAAACTGTTTTTT.

This sequence joins TRBV5-5 and TRBJ2-2; D remains ambiguous. This CDR3 region has 16 residues. CDR1 is SGHKS and CDR2 is YYEKEE in the germline V gene (reference sequence). V was cut by 1 base and J by 1 base, with 11 bases left in between. CDR3 nucleotide sequence: TGTGCCAGCAGCTTGTTTGGAAACAGGAACACCGGGGAGCTGTTTTTT. Protein sequence: CASSLFGNRNTGELFF.

The DNA for the CDR3 is TGTGCCAGCCGTCCCGGGACAGGGATCGGGGAGCTGTTTTTT. The encoded protein is CASRPGTGIGELFF. The chain is built from TRBV2 and TRBJ2-2, with 9 bases that match TRBD1. CDR1 and CDR2 from the germline V gene are SNHLY and FYNNEI. The CDR3 has 14 residues. Trimming took 8 bases from V and 7 from J; bases not matched to a gene: 8.

The V gene is TRBV7-2, the J gene TRBJ2-2; the D gene could be TRBD1 or TRBD2 (6 bases each). CDR1 and CDR2 (germline): SGHTA, FQGNSA. V lost 3 bases and J 9 bases, leaving 14 bases between the germline ends. This CDR3 is built from 14 residues. CDR3 nucleotides: TGTGCCAGCAGCTTCGGGATAGGGGGGCGGGAGCTGTTTTTT. Amino acid sequence: CASSFGIGGRELFF.

The J gene is TRBJ2-3, the V gene TRBV5-1; 8 bases align to TRBD2. The CDR3 is made up of 18 amino acids. V shed 4 bases, J shed 0 bases, and the junction held 13 bases outside the gene matches. CDR1 is SGHRS, CDR2 YFSETQ, per germline. CDR3 in DNA: TGCGCCAGCAGCACCGGACGGGGGGGGTCCCTTAGCACAGATACGCAGTATTTT. Translating gives CASSTGRGGSLSTDTQYF.

This rearrangement joins TRBV5-8 to TRBJ2-7, with D perhaps matching TRBD1 or TRBD2 (6 bases each). Germline CDR1 reads SGHTS; CDR2 reads YDEGEE. Trimming took 3 bases from V and 0 from J, leaving 10 bases between them. This CDR3 comprises 14 residues. CDR3 nucleotide sequence: TGTGCCAGCAGCTACGGGGGCAGCTCCTACGAGCAGTACTTC. It is translated as CASSYGGSSYEQYF.